Below are 25 T cell receptor beta chains sequenced from a single sample in a study of cytomegalovirus exposure and HLA in healthy donors. Use of 60 Vbeta and 13 Jbeta primers characterized the PCR. TCRdb's table, derived via immunoSEQ multiplex PCR, lists solely in-frame clones and lacks some. The sample records some 150,000 clones, just under 85% being singletons. Source material: PBMCs. These receptors all stem from a woman aged 40 to 50 in good health and CMV-seronegative.

The chain combines TRBV7-9 with TRBJ2-7, with TRBD2 matching 10 bases. V lost 5 bases to trimming and J lost 3 bases; unmatched junction nucleotides: 7. Germline V gene data show CDR1 as SEHNR and CDR2 as FQNEAQ (reference sequence). The CDR3 is made up of 15 amino acids. The CDR3 is CASSGLADTGYEQYF. The CDR3 DNA sequence: TGTGCCAGCAGCGGACTAGCGGATACTGGCTACGAGCAGTACTTC.

V usage is TRBV5-4 and J usage is TRBJ1-6; 8 positions match TRBD1. V lost 4 bases, J lost 10 bases, and 7 bases stayed unmatched. From germline, CDR1 is SGHNT and CDR2 YYREEE (reference sequence). The CDR3 is 14 amino acids. The CDR3 loop is CASSVGQGGSPLHF. The CDR3 DNA sequence: TGTGCCAGCAGCGTCGGACAGGGTGGATCACCCCTCCACTTT.

This rearrangement joins TRBV4-2 to TRBJ1-6; D is uncertain. Germline loops: CDR1 LGHNA, CDR2 YNFKEQ. The CDR3 totals 16 residues. Trimming shortened V by 1 base and J by 8 bases, and 15 bases separated the two germline ends. DNA of the CDR3: TGTGCCAGCAGCCAAGTGAAGGGTACTAGCGATTCACCCCTCCACTTT. Amino acid sequence: CASSQVKGTSDSPLHF.

This chain uses TRBV2 with TRBJ1-1; no reliable D call. In germline, CDR1 is SNHLY, CDR2 FYNNEI. V was cut by 3 bases and J by 3 bases, with 11 bases left in between. The CDR3 has 14 amino acids. The CDR3, as DNA: TGTGCCAGCAGTGATCGGGTACCGGACACTGAAGCTTTCTTT. Protein sequence: CASSDRVPDTEAFF.

The V gene is TRBV12-5, the J gene TRBJ2-1, with 8 bases identical to TRBD2. This CDR3 spans 17 amino acids. V shed 2 bases and J 2 bases; nucleotides not matched to a gene: 8. The germline V gene has CDR1 LGHNT and CDR2 FRNRAP. DNA of the CDR3: TGTGCTAGTGGTTTGTTCCCTACTAGCGGCCCCTACAATGAGCAGTTCTTC. Translation: CASGLFPTSGPYNEQFF.

This clone showed up just once. DNA of the CDR3: TGTGCCAGCAGCAACAGCTACCAAGAGACCCAGTACTTC. It encodes CASSNSYQETQYF. The V and J genes are TRBV7-9 and TRBJ2-5, with D hard to call. This CDR3 is 13 amino acids long. Germline CDR1 is SEHNR and CDR2 is FQNEAQ (reference sequence). V was cut by 5 bases and J by 0 bases, with 7 bases left in between.

This clone occurred once. The V gene is TRBV29-1, the J gene TRBJ2-6; TRBD1 aligns across 8 bases. V shed 5 bases and J 3 bases; nucleotides not matched to a gene: 15. This CDR3 spans 18 amino acids. Germline CDR1 SQVTM, CDR2 ANQGSEA. The chain's CDR3 is CSVLARDRILGGANVLTF. CDR3 in DNA: TGCAGCGTTCTGGCCCGGGACAGGATTTTGGGTGGGGCCAACGTCCTGACTTTC. The variable domain in full, with the rest retrieved from reference TRBV29-1 and TRBJ2-6, is SAVISQKPSRDICQRGTSLTIQCQVDSQVTMMFWYRQQPGQSLTLIATANQGSEATYESGFVIDKFPISRPNLTFSTLTVSNMSPEDSSIYLCSVLARDRILGGANVLTFGAGSRLTVL.

The chain has TRBV10-3 and TRBJ2-7; TRBD1 might be the D (6 bases). Trimming removed 7 bases at V and 2 bases at J, with 15 bases between. Germline CDR1 ENHRY, CDR2 SYGVKD. The CDR3 spans 14 residues. CDR3 nucleotide sequence: TGTGCCATCACCGGCCAGGGGAAAACCTACGAGCAGTACTTC. Its protein product is CAITGQGKTYEQYF.

V gene TRBV7-2 combines with J gene TRBJ1-1; D unclear. Germline lookup yields CDR1 SGHTA and CDR2 FQGNSA. The CDR3 has 13 amino acids. The V and J ends lost 5 bases and 1 base respectively, with 8 bases between them. The CDR3 DNA follows: TGTGCCAGCAGCGGAAACAGGAACACTGAAGCTTTCTTT. It is translated as CASSGNRNTEAFF.

V is TRBV30 and J is TRBJ2-7; 8 nucleotides line up with TRBD2. CDR3 length equals 14 residues. The V gene's germline CDR1 is GTSNPN and CDR2 SVGIG (reference sequence). V shed 3 bases and J 5 bases; nucleotides not matched to a gene: 9. In DNA, the CDR3 is TGTGCCTGGAGAGCGGTAGCGGGATTACACGAGCAGTACTTC. It translates to CAWRAVAGLHEQYF.

This sequence joins TRBV19 and TRBJ2-5, with TRBD2 identical over 14 bases. The length of the CDR3 is 18 residues. Germline V gives CDR1 LNHDA, CDR2 SQIVND (reference sequence). After removal of 5 bases from V and 1 base from J, the junction contained 9 bases not matched to a gene. This CDR3 reads CASSSLGLAGGLQETQYF. DNA of the CDR3: TGTGCCAGTAGTTCCCTCGGACTAGCGGGGGGACTCCAAGAGACCCAGTACTTC.

The rearrangement uses TRBV5-4 and TRBJ1-1, with TRBD1 as a possible D gene (6 bases). CDR1 and CDR2 (germline): SGHNT, YYREEE (reference sequence). V was shortened by 1 base and J by 5 bases, with 15 bases between the two germline ends. CDR3 length: 15 amino acids. In DNA form, the CDR3 reads TGTGCCAGCAGCTTGATGGGGGCGTTTGATACTGAAGCTTTCTTT. Translated: CASSLMGAFDTEAFF.

CDR3 DNA: TGTGCCAGCCGCCTCGCAGGGGGCTCCTACGAGCAGTACTTC. Its translation: CASRLAGGSYEQYF. The chain is built from TRBV28 and TRBJ2-7, with 7 bases fitting TRBD1. Germline V gene lookup returns CDR1 MDHEN and CDR2 SYDVKM. J lost 0 bases, V lost 8 bases, and 7 bases had no gene match. The CDR3 extends over 14 amino acids.

DNA of the CDR3: TGTGCCAGCAGCTTAGACGCCAGCGGGAGCACAGATACGCAGTATTTT. This codes for CASSLDASGSTDTQYF. The V gene is TRBV7-2, the J gene TRBJ2-3; D is perhaps TRBD2 (6 bases). There are 16 residues in the CDR3. CDR1 and CDR2 from the germline V gene are SGHTA and FQGNSA. V lost 1 base and J lost 0, with 11 bases in between.

The rearrangement joins TRBV12-5 to TRBJ2-5, with TRBD1 identical over 10 bases. The DNA end favors TRBJ2-7, so the J call may be wrong. This CDR3 comprises 14 residues. CDR1 and CDR2 (germline): LGHNT, FRNRAP. DNA of the CDR3: TGTGCTAGTGGCCCAGGACAGGGGGGCCACGAGCAGTACTTC. Translation: CASGPGQGGHEQYF.

The chain combines TRBV27 with TRBJ1-5; the D gene is possibly TRBD1 (5 bases). The CDR3 consists of 14 residues. Per germline, CDR1 MNHEY and CDR2 SMNVEV (reference sequence). Trimming shortened V by 7 bases and J by 0 bases, and 10 bases separated the two germline ends. In nucleotides, the CDR3 is TGTGCCAGCACCCCGGGGGGTAGCAATCAGCCCCAGCATTTT. Its protein is CASTPGGSNQPQHF.

V and J are TRBV7-6 and TRBJ2-1; D unclear. This CDR3 has 14 amino acids. Germline CDR1 SGHVS, CDR2 FNYEAQ. V gave up 0 bases and J gave up 6 bases, with 9 bases separating them. The CDR3 loop is CASSLAEQLNEQFF. The CDR3 DNA follows: TGTGCCAGCAGCTTAGCTGAACAGCTCAATGAGCAGTTCTTC.

This chain joins TRBV7-9 and TRBJ2-1; 7 nucleotides line up with TRBD2. In germline, CDR1 is SEHNR, CDR2 FQNEAQ (reference sequence). The CDR3 contains 16 residues. Trimming at V came to 5 bases and at J to 6 bases, leaving 13 bases not matched to a gene. Here the CDR3 reads CASSDLMGEGPNEQFF. CDR3 in DNA: TGTGCCAGCAGCGATCTCATGGGGGAGGGGCCCAATGAGCAGTTCTTC.

V and J are TRBV10-3 and TRBJ2-3; 8 bases align to TRBD2. Germline values: CDR1 ENHRY, CDR2 SYGVKD. The CDR3 sequence is 17 residues long. Germline trimming cut 0 bases from V and 3 bases from J; bases unmatched to any gene: 8. The CDR3 region is CAISESTGGRRTDTQYF. The CDR3 DNA is TGTGCCATCAGTGAGTCGACCGGCGGGAGGAGGACAGATACGCAGTATTTT.

The chain links TRBV13 to TRBJ2-7; 7 positions match TRBD2. There are 14 residues in the CDR3. From germline, CDR1 is PRHDT and CDR2 FYEKMQ (reference sequence). Trimming cost V 5 bases and J 2 bases; bases outside gene matches: 6. The chain's CDR3 is CASSPSAGAYEQYF. In DNA, the CDR3 is TGTGCCAGCAGCCCTTCGGCGGGGGCCTACGAGCAGTACTTC.

The chain has TRBV7-6 and TRBJ2-6, with TRBD1 matching over 10 bases. Germline V gene sequence: CDR1 SGHVS, CDR2 FNYEAQ. CDR3 length equals 20 residues. V lost 1 base and J lost 0; bases outside the gene matches: 9. CDR3 DNA: TGTGCCAGCAGCTTAGTGGCGACAGGGGGCGCGGACTCTGGGGCCAACGTCCTGACTTTC. It translates to CASSLVATGGADSGANVLTF.

The chain's CDR3 is CASSLDGGSGRETQYF. CDR3 coding DNA: TGTGCCAGCAGCTTAGACGGGGGGTCGGGGCGAGAGACCCAGTACTTC. The V call is TRBV7-2, the J call TRBJ2-5; TRBD2 agrees at 7 bases. With 1 base clipped from V and 4 bases from J, the junction kept 9 bases outside the gene matches. CDR1 is SGHTA and CDR2 is FQGNSA in the germline V gene. This CDR3 has 16 residues.

The chain combines TRBV10-1 with TRBJ2-5; D is perhaps TRBD1 (6 bases). Germline lookup yields CDR1 WNHNN and CDR2 SYGVQD (reference sequence). The CDR3 loop spans 17 amino acids. Trimming took off 6 bases at V and 1 base at J, with 21 bases between the two ends. CDR3 loop: CASRGHPAHSSQETQYF. The CDR3 region has the DNA TGCGCCAGCAGGGGACACCCTGCCCATAGCAGCCAAGAGACCCAGTACTTC.

J is TRBJ2-1 and V is TRBV27; 16 nucleotides align to TRBD2. Germline V gene lookup returns CDR1 MNHEY and CDR2 SMNVEV (reference sequence). The CDR3 consists of 19 residues. After removal of 4 bases from V and 0 bases from J, the junction contained 6 bases not matched to a gene. The CDR3 protein is CASSSSGTSGRASYNEQFF. In nucleotides, the CDR3 is TGTGCCAGCAGTTCATCCGGGACTAGCGGGAGGGCCTCCTACAATGAGCAGTTCTTC.

A single count supports this clone. The chain links TRBV5-6 to TRBJ1-6; D remains ambiguous. Germline values: CDR1 SGHDT, CDR2 YYEEEE. This CDR3 spans 17 amino acids. Trimming removed 4 bases from V and 0 bases from J, with 14 bases in between. Written as DNA, the CDR3 is TGTGCCAGCAGCCTGGGGTTTAGGAGCTCCTATAATTCACCCCTCCACTTT. It is translated as CASSLGFRSSYNSPLHF.